The clone carrying this T cell receptor (beta chain) occurred a few times. No antigen is known for it. The sample comes from a study of tissue T cells after allogeneic stem cell transplantation. Every graft-versus-host disease patient had gastrointestinal disease and got several lines of graft-versus-host disease therapy. Survey-depth TCRbeta CDR3 sequencing reported V/J genes and productive frequencies. Assay used: immunoSEQ multiplex PCR; TCRdb lists only in-frame clones, some missing. The table lists some 7,900 clones, more than 60% of them singletons. Germline CDR1 reads LNHDA; CDR2 reads SQIVND (reference sequence). With 3 bases clipped from V and 5 bases from J, the junction kept 6 bases outside the gene matches. The CDR3 totals 14 residues. Study-level findings and limits: Across patients, clones rarely overlapped, yet motif clusters were shared tissue-specifically.

The sample consisted of skin, taken at autopsy. The chain links TRBV19 to TRBJ2-7; 8 nucleotides line up with TRBD2. This receptor was taken from a male patient of 60 years or more with steroid-refractory graft-versus-host disease after an allogeneic stem cell transplant. The graft donor may account for some of the T cells. This CDR3 reads CASSISGGTHEQYF. As DNA, the CDR3 is TGTGCCAGTAGTATCAGCGGGGGTACCCACGAGCAGTACTTC.